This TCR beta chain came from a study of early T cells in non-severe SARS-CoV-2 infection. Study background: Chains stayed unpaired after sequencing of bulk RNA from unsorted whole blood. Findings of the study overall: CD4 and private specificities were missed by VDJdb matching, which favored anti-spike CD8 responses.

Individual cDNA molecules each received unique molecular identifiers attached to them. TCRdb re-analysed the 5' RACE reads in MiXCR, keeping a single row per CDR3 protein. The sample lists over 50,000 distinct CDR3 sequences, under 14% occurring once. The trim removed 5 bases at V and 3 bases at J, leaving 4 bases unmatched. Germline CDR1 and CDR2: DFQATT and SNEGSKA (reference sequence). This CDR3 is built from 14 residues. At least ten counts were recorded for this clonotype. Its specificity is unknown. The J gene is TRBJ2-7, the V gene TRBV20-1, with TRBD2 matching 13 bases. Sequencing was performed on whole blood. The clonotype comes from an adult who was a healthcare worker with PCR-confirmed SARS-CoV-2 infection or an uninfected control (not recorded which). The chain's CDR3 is CSAWTSGGLYEQYF. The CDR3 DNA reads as TGCAGTGCTTGGACTAGCGGGGGTCTCTACGAGCAGTACTTC.